These 13 T cell receptor beta chains share one sample of origin, sequenced in a study of chemoradiotherapy in HPV16-positive cancers. The protocol was immunoSEQ multiplex PCR, while the TCRdb copy is restricted to in-frame clones and leaves out a portion. The sample carries roughly 19,000 clones, 80% to 90% recorded once. Sequenced here: blood, sampled from a patient who underwent chemoradiotherapy. The receptors shown here come from a human donor with HPV-associated anogenital cancer.

The chain is built from TRBV6-5 and TRBJ2-7, with D possibly being TRBD2 (6 bases). V was trimmed by 6 bases and J by 0 bases, leaving 9 bases between them. Germline lookup yields CDR1 MNHEY and CDR2 SVGAGI. This CDR3 is built from 13 residues. CDR3 DNA sequence: TGTGCCAGCAGGACCGGGAGCTCCTACGAGCAGTACTTC. Translating it yields CASRTGSSYEQYF.

The chain recombines TRBV19 with TRBJ2-7; D uncertain. CDR1 is LNHDA and CDR2 is SQIVND in the germline V gene (reference sequence). The V gene lost 4 bases and the J gene lost 6 bases, with 16 bases spanning the gap. The CDR3 spans 14 residues. CDR3 region: CASSTAAVPGEQYF. The CDR3 DNA is TGTGCCAGTAGTACGGCGGCCGTCCCCGGCGAGCAGTACTTC.

This sequence joins TRBV12-1 and TRBJ2-7; TRBD2, as called in the table, went unchecked against the DNA. TRBV12-1 is a pseudogene. The CDR3 is made up of 18 amino acids. The CDR3 DNA follows: TGTGCCAGCAGCTTTCTCCAAGGTAGCGGACCATCGACCTACGAGCAGTACTTC. This gives the protein CASSFLQGSGPSTYEQYF.

V and J are TRBV7-2 and TRBJ2-7, with D possibly being TRBD2 (5 bases). Germline CDR1 and CDR2: SGHTA and FQGNSA. This CDR3 contains 15 residues. Deletions cut 0 bases from V and 2 bases from J, with 11 bases between. CDR3 sequence (DNA): TGTGCCAGCAGCTTAGCGGCGGGCGTCACCTACGAGCAGTACTTC. It encodes CASSLAAGVTYEQYF.

The genes are TRBV9 and TRBJ2-3; 9 bases are shared with TRBD2. The CDR3 is 15 amino acids. Germline CDR1 and CDR2: SGDLS and YYNGEE. Losses at the gene ends were 3 bases for V and 7 bases for J; bases not matched to a gene: 9. In DNA form, the CDR3 reads TGTGCCAGCAGCGGTCTTGGGCTAGCGGGGAATACGCAGTATTTT. Translated: CASSGLGLAGNTQYF.

This clone turned up a few times. This chain joins TRBV6-5 and TRBJ2-7; 7 bases map to TRBD2. Germline CDR1 and CDR2: MNHEY and SVGAGI. This CDR3 contains 15 residues. J lost 0 bases, V lost 7 bases, and 9 bases had no gene match. CDR3 nucleotides: TGTGCCAGCATTAAACAAGCGGGAAGCTCCTACGAGCAGTACTTC. Amino acids: CASIKQAGSSYEQYF.

The J gene is TRBJ1-1, the V gene TRBV6-6; weak D call: TRBD1 (6 bases). Trimming removed 7 bases from V and 1 base from J, with 16 bases in between. Germline V gene sequence: CDR1 MNHNY, CDR2 SVGAGI (reference sequence). The CDR3 covers 15 residues. CDR3 sequence (DNA): TGTGCCAGCATCCAGAGGGACACTTCGAACACTGAAGCTTTCTTT. It is translated as CASIQRDTSNTEAFF.

The chain has TRBV5-6 and TRBJ1-1, with D hard to call. Germline V gene data show CDR1 as SGHDT and CDR2 as YYEEEE. Trimming stripped 0 bases from V and 4 bases from J, with 7 bases between. This CDR3 has 13 residues. The CDR3 reads CASSLVSSTEAFF. The CDR3 DNA follows: TGTGCCAGCAGCTTGGTCAGTTCCACTGAAGCTTTCTTT.

This sequence joins TRBV18 and TRBJ1-4; weak D call: TRBD1 (5 bases). Trimming left V 4 bases short and J 8 bases short, with 11 bases between. Germline V lookup: CDR1 KGHSH, CDR2 LQKENI. The CDR3 consists of 13 residues. The DNA for the CDR3 is TGTGCCAGCTCACTGCAGGGCGGCGAAAAACTGTTTTTT. Its protein is CASSLQGGEKLFF.

V gene TRBV14 combines with J gene TRBJ1-2, with D unclear. V was clipped by 5 bases and J by 4 bases, with 11 bases between them. Germline CDR1 is SGHDN and CDR2 is FVKESK. This CDR3 spans 13 amino acids. This chain's CDR3 is CASSKQALYGYTF. CDR3 bases: TGTGCCAGCAGCAAGCAGGCCCTCTATGGCTACACCTTC.

The chain has TRBV7-8 and TRBJ2-7; D is uncertain. V was shortened by 5 bases and J by 3 bases, with 14 bases between the two germline ends. This CDR3 has 14 amino acids. From germline, CDR1 is SGHVS and CDR2 FQNEAQ. The chain's CDR3 is CASSHSFASYEQYF. The DNA of the CDR3 is TGTGCCAGCAGCCATAGTTTTGCGAGCTACGAGCAGTACTTC.

V gene TRBV4-3 combines with J gene TRBJ1-2; D is ambiguous. Germline CDR1 is LGHNA and CDR2 is YSLEER. This CDR3 spans 14 amino acids. The germline V and J ends were trimmed by 0 bases and 6 bases, with 11 bases remaining between them. The CDR3 nucleotides read TGCGCCAGCAGCCAAGATTTTGGCCCCGATGGCTACACCTTC. Protein: CASSQDFGPDGYTF.

The chain combines TRBV18 with TRBJ1-1, with 11 bases that match TRBD1. Looked up from germline, CDR1 is KGHSH and CDR2 is LQKENI. The CDR3 sequence is 16 residues long. Germline trimming cut 6 bases from V and 6 bases from J; bases unmatched to any gene: 12. DNA for the CDR3: TGTGCCAGCTCGGAAAGGACAGGGGGCGCTAACCCTGAAGCTTTCTTT. This gives the protein CASSERTGGANPEAFF.